A selection of T cell receptor beta chains follows, all from one sample in a study of cytomegalovirus exposure and HLA in healthy donors. Assay: immunoSEQ multiplex PCR; the TCRdb copy retains only in-frame clones and omits some. The repertoire holds some 120,000 clones, with over 60% as singletons. Sequenced: PBMCs. These TCRs come from a man younger than 40 in good health and CMV-seronegative. CDR3s include the opening cysteine and the closing phenylalanine or tryptophan. A D gene is named only where the DNA matches it firmly. Clone size is not always given. Where it is, it says once, few, many or a class for expanded clones.

V gene: TRBV7-9; J gene: TRBJ1-2; clone size: .; CDR3 length: 15; D gene: .; CDR3 DNA: TGTGCCAGCAGCTTAGGACGGGGGGCGGACTATGGCTACACCTTC; CDR3 protein: CASSLGRGADYGYTF
V gene: TRBV12-5; J gene: TRBJ1-2; clone size: .; CDR3 length: 13; D gene: .; CDR3 DNA: TGTGCTAAAGGAGGCCTTACTAACTATGGCTACACCTTC; CDR3 protein: CAKGGLTNYGYTF
V gene: TRBV19; J gene: TRBJ2-5; clone size: .; CDR3 length: 13; D gene: .; CDR3 DNA: TGTGCCAGTAGTATACAGGGTCAAGAGACCCAGTACTTC; CDR3 protein: CASSIQGQETQYF
V gene: TRBV30; J gene: TRBJ2-7; clone size: .; CDR3 length: 15; D gene: .; CDR3 DNA: TGTGCCTGGACTTCCGCGCCCTCTTCAGGGGGGAAGCAGTACTTC; CDR3 protein: CAWTSAPSSGGKQYF
V gene: TRBV6-5; J gene: TRBJ2-1; clone size: .; CDR3 length: 15; D gene: TRBD1; CDR3 DNA: TGTGCCAGCAGCCCCGGACAGGGGGCAGGAAGCGGGCAGTTCTTC; CDR3 protein: CASSPGQGAGSGQFF
V gene: TRBV9; J gene: TRBJ1-1; clone size: .; CDR3 length: 13; D gene: .; CDR3 DNA: TGTGCCAGCAGCGTAGGAGTTGGGAGTGGAGCTTTCTTT; CDR3 protein: CASSVGVGSGAFF
V gene: TRBV30; J gene: TRBJ2-2; clone size: .; CDR3 length: 15; D gene: TRBD1; CDR3 DNA: TGTGCCTGGAGTACCGGACAGGGTGCCACCGGGGAGCTGTTTTTT; CDR3 protein: CAWSTGQGATGELFF
V gene: TRBV13; J gene: TRBJ2-1; clone size: .; CDR3 length: 16; D gene: TRBD2; CDR3 DNA: TGTGCCAGCAGCGGGACTAGCGGATTTGTGACCAATGAGCAGTTCTTC; CDR3 protein: CASSGTSGFVTNEQFF
V gene: TRBV19; J gene: TRBJ1-1; clone size: once; CDR3 length: 15; D gene: .; CDR3 DNA: TGTGCCAGTAGTATCCCCTTCCTTGGAGAGACTGAAGCTTTCTTT; CDR3 protein: CASSIPFLGETEAFF
V gene: TRBV6-1; J gene: TRBJ2-3; clone size: .; CDR3 length: 11; D gene: .; CDR3 DNA: TGTGCCGGTAGAGAGGCAGATACGCAGTATTTT; CDR3 protein: CAGREADTQYF
V gene: TRBV7-2; J gene: TRBJ1-5; clone size: once; CDR3 length: 14; D gene: .; CDR3 DNA: TGTGCCAGCACCCTCGACGAGGTAGCTCAGCCCCAGCATTTT; CDR3 protein: CASTLDEVAQPQHF
V gene: TRBV5-5; J gene: TRBJ1-5; clone size: .; CDR3 length: 13; D gene: .; CDR3 DNA: TGTGCCAGCAGCTTGACAGGTCATCGGCCCCAGCATTTT; CDR3 protein: CASSLTGHRPQHF
V gene: TRBV5-1; J gene: TRBJ2-1; clone size: .; CDR3 length: 14; D gene: .; CDR3 DNA: TGCGCCAGCAGCGCTCTTTCTAGTGGCAATGAGCAGTTCTTC; CDR3 protein: CASSALSSGNEQFF
V gene: TRBV7-6; J gene: TRBJ2-7; clone size: .; CDR3 length: 15; D gene: TRBD2; CDR3 DNA: TGTGCCAGCAGTTCCGTCGGGGGGGCCTTCTACGAGCAGTACTTC; CDR3 protein: CASSSVGGAFYEQYF
V gene: TRBV10-1; J gene: TRBJ1-2; clone size: .; CDR3 length: 13; D gene: .; CDR3 DNA: TGCGCCAGCCAGACCCGACAGGCCTATGGCTACACCTTC; CDR3 protein: CASQTRQAYGYTF
V gene: TRBV25-1; J gene: TRBJ1-2; clone size: .; CDR3 length: 14; D gene: .; CDR3 DNA: TGTGCCAGCAGTGAATCTCTCAGGGGTAATGGCTACACCTTC; CDR3 protein: CASSESLRGNGYTF
V gene: TRBV19; J gene: TRBJ2-6; clone size: .; CDR3 length: 17; D gene: .; CDR3 DNA: TGTGCCAGTAGTGTCCCCCAACAGTTCTCTGGGGCCAACGTCCTGACTTTC; CDR3 protein: CASSVPQQFSGANVLTF
V gene: TRBV10-3; J gene: TRBJ2-1; clone size: .; CDR3 length: 13; D gene: TRBD2; CDR3 DNA: TGTGCCATCACGGGAGGGGATCACAATGAGCAGTTCTTC; CDR3 protein: CAITGGDHNEQFF
V gene: TRBV5-1; J gene: TRBJ1-1; clone size: .; CDR3 length: 17; D gene: .; CDR3 DNA: TGCGCCAGCAGCTTGGAGTATTTAGGGGAAGGGAACACTGAAGCTTTCTTT; CDR3 protein: CASSLEYLGEGNTEAFF
V gene: TRBV28; J gene: TRBJ1-5; clone size: .; CDR3 length: 14; D gene: TRBD1; CDR3 DNA: TGTGCCAGCAGTGCCACAGGGGGCCATCAGCCCCAGCATTTT; CDR3 protein: CASSATGGHQPQHF
V gene: TRBV28; J gene: TRBJ2-7; clone size: .; CDR3 length: 18; D gene: .; CDR3 DNA: TGTGCCAGCAGTACTCGGTTCTTGGGGGGTCTAACGAGCTACGAGCAGTACTTC; CDR3 protein: CASSTRFLGGLTSYEQYF
V gene: TRBV19; J gene: TRBJ2-2; clone size: .; CDR3 length: 15; D gene: .; CDR3 DNA: TGTGCCAGTACGCCGCAAAAGAGGTACACCGGGGAGCTGTTTTTT; CDR3 protein: CASTPQKRYTGELFF
V gene: TRBV11-2; J gene: TRBJ1-5; clone size: .; CDR3 length: 18; D gene: .; CDR3 DNA: TGTGCCAGCAGCTTACCTAACCTCTTACGACGGGGCAATCAGCCCCAGCATTTT; CDR3 protein: CASSLPNLLRRGNQPQHF
V gene: TRBV7-6; J gene: TRBJ1-5; clone size: .; CDR3 length: 19; D gene: TRBD1; CDR3 DNA: TGTGCCAGCAGCTTTCACGGGTGGGAGGGACAGGCGGAAAATCAGCCCCAGCATTTT; CDR3 protein: CASSFHGWEGQAENQPQHF
V gene: TRBV28; J gene: TRBJ2-7; clone size: .; CDR3 length: 15; D gene: TRBD1; CDR3 DNA: TGTGCCAGCGGATCCCCTGGCAGGGGGCCATACGAGCAGTACTTC; CDR3 protein: CASGSPGRGPYEQYF
V gene: TRBV30; J gene: TRBJ1-1; clone size: .; CDR3 length: 14; D gene: .; CDR3 DNA: TGTGCCTCCCTAACCAGGCCGCTAAACACTGAAGCTTTCTTT; CDR3 protein: CASLTRPLNTEAFF
V gene: TRBV5-1; J gene: TRBJ1-1; clone size: .; CDR3 length: 12; D gene: .; CDR3 DNA: TGCGCCAGCACTCGGGGGAACACTGAAGCTTTCTTT; CDR3 protein: CASTRGNTEAFF
V gene: TRBV6-5; J gene: TRBJ2-7; clone size: few; CDR3 length: 16; D gene: .; CDR3 DNA: TGTGCCAGCAGTTACTCGGCCAGGGGGGCGGTCTACGAGCAGTACTTC; CDR3 protein: CASSYSARGAVYEQYF
V gene: TRBV6-4; J gene: TRBJ1-6; clone size: .; CDR3 length: 16; D gene: .; CDR3 DNA: TGTGCCAGTCGATTGGAGGCCCGCACTGGAAATTCACCCCTCCACTTT; CDR3 protein: CASRLEARTGNSPLHF
V gene: TRBV19; J gene: TRBJ1-5; clone size: .; CDR3 length: 15; D gene: .; CDR3 DNA: TGTGCCAGTAGTGCCGGATGGGGGGGCCAGGAGCCCCAGCATTTT; CDR3 protein: CASSAGWGGQEPQHF
V gene: TRBV5-1; J gene: TRBJ1-1; clone size: .; CDR3 length: 16; D gene: .; CDR3 DNA: TGCGCCAGCAGCACTGGGGTGGAGGGAGGGTACACTGAAGCTTTCTTT; CDR3 protein: CASSTGVEGGYTEAFF
V gene: TRBV6-6; J gene: TRBJ1-1; clone size: .; CDR3 length: 14; D gene: .; CDR3 DNA: TGTGCCAGCAGTTATTATGAGGTGAACACTGAAGCTTTCTTT; CDR3 protein: CASSYYEVNTEAFF
V gene: TRBV10-3; J gene: TRBJ1-5; clone size: .; CDR3 length: 14; D gene: .; CDR3 DNA: TGTGCCATCAACGGCGCGTCGGGGAATCAGCCCCAGCATTTT; CDR3 protein: CAINGASGNQPQHF
V gene: TRBV5-8; J gene: TRBJ1-4; clone size: .; CDR3 length: 14; D gene: .; CDR3 DNA: TGTGCCAGCAGCTTCCAGGGGTCGACTGAAAAACTGTTTTTT; CDR3 protein: CASSFQGSTEKLFF
V gene: TRBV7-9; J gene: TRBJ2-7; clone size: .; CDR3 length: 12; D gene: .; CDR3 DNA: TGTGCCAGCACCCCCGTAACCTACGAGCAGTACTTC; CDR3 protein: CASTPVTYEQYF
V gene: TRBV7-2; J gene: TRBJ2-2; clone size: .; CDR3 length: 15; D gene: .; CDR3 DNA: TGTGCCAGCAGTCGTAGTTGGTCGAACACCGGGGAGCTGTTTTTT; CDR3 protein: CASSRSWSNTGELFF
V gene: TRBV9; J gene: TRBJ1-5; clone size: .; CDR3 length: 15; D gene: .; CDR3 DNA: TGTGCCAGCAGCGGGGGAGGGGGGGCGAGCCAGCCCCAGCATTTT; CDR3 protein: CASSGGGGASQPQHF
V gene: TRBV11-2; J gene: TRBJ1-4; clone size: .; CDR3 length: 15; D gene: TRBD1; CDR3 DNA: TGTGCCAGCAGCGCCACAGGGGCAACTAATGAAAAACTGTTTTTT; CDR3 protein: CASSATGATNEKLFF
V gene: TRBV7-9; J gene: TRBJ1-1; clone size: .; CDR3 length: 16; D gene: TRBD1; CDR3 DNA: TGTGCCAGCACCCGCACTCCACAGGGGGGAAGCACTGAAGCTTTCTTT; CDR3 protein: CASTRTPQGGSTEAFF
V gene: TRBV5-4; J gene: TRBJ2-2; clone size: .; CDR3 length: 15; D gene: .; CDR3 DNA: TGTGCCAGCAGCTCCCCTCGGGAGAACACCGGGGAGCTGTTTTTT; CDR3 protein: CASSSPRENTGELFF
V gene: TRBV14; J gene: TRBJ2-5; clone size: .; CDR3 length: 12; D gene: .; CDR3 DNA: TGTGCCAGCAGCCAGAGAAAAGAGACCCAGTACTTC; CDR3 protein: CASSQRKETQYF
V gene: TRBV11-3; J gene: TRBJ2-3; clone size: .; CDR3 length: 15; D gene: TRBD1; CDR3 DNA: TGTGCCAGCAGCCTGACAGGGGGCAACACAGATACGCAGTATTTT; CDR3 protein: CASSLTGGNTDTQYF
V gene: TRBV5-1; J gene: TRBJ2-7; clone size: .; CDR3 length: 15; D gene: TRBD2; CDR3 DNA: TGCGCCAGCTCCCGGGAAGGCGGGAGCTCCTACGAGCAGTACTTC; CDR3 protein: CASSREGGSSYEQYF
V gene: TRBV27; J gene: TRBJ2-7; clone size: .; CDR3 length: 19; D gene: TRBD2; CDR3 DNA: TGTGCCAGCAGGGGTTTCGGGCTAGCGGGAGGCCCCTCCCGGGGGGAGCAGTACTTC; CDR3 protein: CASRGFGLAGGPSRGEQYF
V gene: TRBV7-2; J gene: TRBJ1-6; clone size: .; CDR3 length: 14; D gene: .; CDR3 DNA: TGTGCCAGCGTTCGGAGACAGCCTAATTCACCCCTCCACTTT; CDR3 protein: CASVRRQPNSPLHF
V gene: TRBV7-9; J gene: TRBJ1-5; clone size: .; CDR3 length: 15; D gene: .; CDR3 DNA: TGTGCCAGCAGTTTTGACAGTCTTAGCAATCAGCCCCAGCATTTT; CDR3 protein: CASSFDSLSNQPQHF
V gene: TRBV9; J gene: TRBJ2-5; clone size: .; CDR3 length: 14; D gene: .; CDR3 DNA: TGTGCCAGCAGCGGGGGTAGCGGACGGGAGACCCAGTACTTC; CDR3 protein: CASSGGSGRETQYF